This entry is about one TCR beta chain. The table lists this clonotype with many counts. This receptor's antigen is unknown. It has no much larger one-base neighbor in the sample; base qualities were not kept. The 39 donors, aged 6 to 90 years, were systemically healthy Caucasian individuals from Russia. Each donor gave around 9 milliliters of peripheral blood, collected into EDTA-treated Vacutainer tubes. Ficoll-Paque density-gradient centrifugation was used to isolate PBMCs, with at least 7 million obtained per sample. Trizol reagent was used to extract total RNA from PBMCs, with at least 6 micrograms per sample. Naive CD45RAhigh/CD27high T cell percentages were measured by flow cytometry on a PBMC aliquot from every donor. This sample was taken from a study of blood T cells in healthy people across ages (dated by TCRdb to 2013 to 2016). Context from the whole study: Template switching captured roughly one uniquely barcoded TCR beta cDNA molecule per two T cells in model experiments. Using deep sequencing normalized with unique cDNA molecular identifiers, the study measured how TCR beta repertoire diversity changes with age. To avoid experimental bias, donors of different ages were distributed randomly across sequencing lanes. Using the same blood draw, the study looked at two additional independent replicas of 1 million unique cDNA reads for two donors, one aged 18 to 29 and the other aged 80 or older. The donors were divided into four age groups: young (average approximately 17 years), middle-aged (roughly 42), aged (about 62) and long-lived (roughly 88). What the authors observed across the whole study: The percentage of naive T cells measured by flow cytometry correlated strongly with observed TCR beta diversity. Compared with the aged group, the long-lived group had more naive CD4+ T cells, fewer expanded clones and increased TCR diversity, suggesting age selection. Estimates of total diversity from one million sequenced T cells were regarded as lower bounds and underestimates. Conclusive comparison of naive and antigen-experienced compartments was prevented by the profiling of bulk unsorted PBMCs. As age increased, observed TCR beta diversity per million T cells dropped in a roughly linear way, and a significant reduction was already evident by age 40. The CMV infection status of donors was not known, potentially confounding age-related changes in expanded clonotypes.

Library construction relied on 5' RACE. The data were produced on an Illumina HiSeq 2500. A second about 7 to 12 cycle PCR used a sample-barcoded 5' primer and a J-beta primer mix. A template-switch 5' adaptor carrying 12 random nucleotides introduced a unique molecular identifier onto each TCR beta cDNA molecule. At least 3 million CDR3-containing paired-end reads were obtained from each sample. The Mint cDNA synthesis kit, primed by a TRBC-specific oligonucleotide, was used to synthesize first-strand cDNA from all RNA. Following uracil-DNA glycosylase treatment, a first 18-cycle PCR with universal primers M1SS and BC2_uni_R was performed on all cDNA. The authors' analysis ran thus. For normalization, 1 million high-quality reads were randomly selected from each sample, with every read carrying a distinct molecular identifier. Reads sharing molecular identifiers were discarded rather than binned into consensus sequences. MiTCR, run with a Q25 quality threshold and the strictest error-elimination algorithm, handled CDR3 identification, clonotype clustering and error correction. Lower-bound total TCR beta diversity was estimated with a nonparametric unseen species model using Euler transformation. Clones were called with MiXCR by TCRdb after fastp trimmed the public reads at Q25, and only in-frame beta chains were retained. Under each unique CDR3 protein, matching rows form one entry showing the most common genes and DNA. TCRdb's processing, not the authors', yielded these V and J calls. In this sample the table shows 1.5 million to 2 million distinct CDR3 sequences, about 28% of which occur a single time. The biggest ten clones account for 7.7% of the sample.

The clonotype comes from a woman in her twenties or thirties in good health. The sample consisted of blood.

In nucleotides, the sequence is TGCAGTGCTAGACTAGTACAAGAGACCCAGTACTTC. Its protein is CSARLVQETQYF. In this chain, TRBV20-1 is recombined with TRBJ2-5, with the identity of the D gene unclear. CDR1 and CDR2, per the germline V gene (reference sequence), are DFQATT and SNEGSKA. Spanning cysteine to phenylalanine, the CDR3 consists of 12 amino acids. Only the CDR3 DNA stays, 36 bases, in frame from base 1. V lost 2 bases and J lost 2 bases; the stretch between them is 6 bases long.